A selection of T cell receptor beta chains follows, all from one sample in a study of blood T cells in healthy people across ages. TCRdb fed the 5' RACE reads into MiXCR, producing one record per CDR3 protein. The profile shows about 1,800,000 distinct CDR3 sequences, 28% of them singletons. Sequenced: blood. These receptors originate from a woman younger than 45 in good health. Each CDR3 is given with its conserved first and last residue. The D gene is left open where the match is weak. Part of the rows lack a size; the others show once, few, many or a class for expanded clones.

clone_size	d_call	v_call	j_call	cdr3_aa	cdr3_nt
few	TRBD1	TRBV4-2	TRBJ1-2	CASSQQGQGASNYGYTF	TGTGCCAGCAGCCAACAGGGACAGGGCGCATCTAACTATGGCTACACCTTC
few	.	TRBV6-6	TRBJ2-4	CASSNPGDRNIQYF	TGTGCCAGCTCGAACCCCGGGGATAGAAACATTCAGTACTTC
few	TRBD2	TRBV5-4	TRBJ2-1	CASSPVVAGGKNEQFF	TGTGCCAGCAGCCCCGTCGTGGCGGGAGGAAAGAATGAGCAGTTCTTC
many	.	TRBV18	TRBJ1-1	CASSPGPTEAFF	TGTGCCAGCTCACCGGGTCCCACTGAAGCTTTCTTT
few	TRBD2	TRBV7-9	TRBJ2-5	CASNLGGRAQETQYF	TGTGCCAGCAATCTTGGCGGGAGGGCGCAAGAGACCCAGTACTTC
.	TRBD1	TRBV20-1	TRBJ1-1	CSANDRGLNEAFF	TGCAGTGCCAATGACAGGGGTCTAAACGAAGCTTTCTTT
once	.	TRBV15	TRBJ1-4	CATSPSGRVEKLFF	TGTGCCACCAGCCCATCAGGGAGGGTTGAAAAACTGTTTTTT
few	TRBD2	TRBV7-2	TRBJ2-5	CASSSTTPGLGGETQYF	TGTGCCAGCAGCTCCACCACGCCGGGACTGGGGGGGGAGACCCAGTACTTC
few	TRBD1	TRBV5-1	TRBJ2-3	CASSLGAGTAGTDTQYF	TGCGCCAGCAGCTTGGGGGCTGGGACAGCAGGCACAGATACGCAGTATTTT
.	.	TRBV21-1	TRBJ1-2	CASSGGGSRRDYTF	TGTGCCAGCAGCGGGGGTGGATCCAGGCGAGACTACACCTTC
.	.	TRBV5-1	TRBJ2-1	CASSSTRDLSSYNEQFF	TGCGCCAGCAGCTCGACCAGGGACTTGAGCTCCTACAATGAGCAGTTCTTC
many	TRBD1	TRBV20-1	TRBJ2-7	CSARVVLGTGNEQYF	TGCAGTGCTAGAGTAGTGTTGGGGACAGGGAACGAGCAGTACTTC
many	TRBD1	TRBV7-9	TRBJ2-7	CASSPPSRTGAEQYF	TGTGCCAGCAGCCCCCCGAGCCGGACAGGGGCCGAGCAGTACTTC
.	TRBD1	TRBV10-1	TRBJ2-5	CASSGTTGGTKETQYF	TGCGCCAGCAGTGGGACGACAGGGGGGACAAAAGAGACCCAGTACTTC
.	TRBD1	TRBV20-1	TRBJ2-1	CSAHSGTVLGNEQFF	TGCAGTGCCCACTCCGGGACAGTTCTTGGCAATGAGCAGTTCTTC
.	.	TRBV7-8	TRBJ1-2	CASSFRGIYGYTF	TGTGCCAGCAGCTTTAGGGGGATCTATGGCTACACCTTC
.	TRBD2	TRBV5-1	TRBJ2-5	CASSTSGGAGETQYF	TGCGCCAGCAGCACAAGCGGGGGGGCCGGGGAGACCCAGTACTTC
few	.	TRBV7-2	TRBJ2-7	CASSFGSCEQYF	TGTGCCAGCAGCTTCGGTTCCTGCGAGCAGTACTTC
few	TRBD2	TRBV20-1	TRBJ2-1	CSAREPSGGYVNNEQFF	TGCAGTGCTAGAGAGCCTAGCGGGGGGTACGTAAACAATGAGCAGTTCTTC
.	TRBD2	TRBV7-9	TRBJ2-5	CASSLEALRVGSGGQETQYF	TGTGCCAGCAGCTTAGAGGCTCTAAGGGTTGGAAGCGGGGGACAAGAGACCCAGTACTTC
few	.	TRBV5-5	TRBJ2-5	CASSSLKLEYRTQYF	TGTGCCAGCAGCTCCCTCAAGCTCGAATACCGGACCCAGTACTTC
.	TRBD1	TRBV6-6	TRBJ2-3	CASSRDRHTDTQYF	TGTGCCAGCAGCCGGGACAGGCACACAGATACGCAGTATTTT
few	.	TRBV5-1	TRBJ2-1	CASSLGQKQFF	TGCGCCAGCAGCTTGGGACAGAAGCAGTTCTTC
few	.	TRBV18	TRBJ1-2	CASSHGSGTSANYGYTF	TGTGCCAGCTCCCACGGGTCAGGCACAAGCGCTAACTATGGCTACACCTTC
few	.	TRBV7-6	TRBJ1-6	CASSLAGSYDSPLHF	TGTGCCAGCAGCTTAGCGGGCAGCTACGACTCACCCCTCCACTTT
.	TRBD1	TRBV30	TRBJ1-2	CAWNRGGGYTF	TGTGCCTGGAATCGAGGGGGCGGCTACACCTTC
few	.	TRBV7-9	TRBJ1-2	CASSLRTIGYTF	TGTGCCAGCAGCCTCCGGACCATTGGCTACACCTTC
few	TRBD2	TRBV7-8	TRBJ2-3	CASSPTTPLAGGSFTQYF	TGTGCCAGCAGCCCCACCACCCCTCTAGCGGGAGGGTCGTTTACGCAGTATTTT
.	TRBD1	TRBV5-1	TRBJ2-2	CASSWSFRQGNTGELFF	TGCGCCAGCAGCTGGTCATTCCGACAGGGAAACACCGGGGAGCTGTTTTTT
few	.	TRBV10-3	TRBJ2-7	CAISDKGGSNYEQYF	TGTGCCATCAGTGACAAGGGGGGCAGTAACTACGAGCAGTACTTC
many	.	TRBV9	TRBJ2-3	CASSAGQDTQYF	TGTGCCAGCAGCGCAGGACAGGATACGCAGTATTTT
.	TRBD2	TRBV30	TRBJ2-3	CAWSLGLAGGPDTQYF	TGTGCCTGGAGTTTGGGACTAGCGGGGGGGCCAGATACGCAGTATTTT
.	.	TRBV7-2	TRBJ2-7	CASTLTRSSYEQYF	TGTGCCAGCACCCTGACCCGGAGCTCCTACGAGCAGTACTTC
few	.	TRBV7-9	TRBJ2-1	CASSRVGAPGEQFF	TGTGCCAGCAGCCGTGTGGGGGCCCCCGGTGAGCAGTTCTTC
few	.	TRBV7-9	TRBJ1-4	CASSPRFGGQTNEKLFF	TGTGCCAGCAGCCCGCGGTTTGGGGGGCAGACTAATGAAAAACTGTTTTTT
.	TRBD1	TRBV18	TRBJ2-7	CASSPYTDRGLEQYF	TGTGCCAGCTCACCATACACGGACAGGGGGCTTGAGCAGTACTTC
.	TRBD1	TRBV10-3	TRBJ2-7	CAINSGTEYEQYF	TGTGCCATCAATTCCGGGACAGAATACGAGCAGTACTTC
.	.	TRBV20-1	TRBJ1-1	CSAGNVFGGRDTEAFF	TGCAGTGCTGGAAATGTATTCGGAGGACGGGACACTGAAGCTTTCTTT
.	TRBD2	TRBV2	TRBJ2-2	CASSERGSGVGELFF	TGTGCCAGCAGTGAAAGGGGTAGCGGGGTTGGGGAGCTGTTTTTT
.	TRBD2	TRBV4-1	TRBJ2-1	CASSQVFLAGGYQETQFF	TGCGCCAGCAGCCAAGTTTTTCTAGCGGGGGGATATCAAGAGACCCAGTTCTTC
.	TRBD2	TRBV7-9	TRBJ2-3	CASSPLSGTSESTDTQYF	TGTGCCAGCAGCCCACTCTCCGGGACTAGCGAGAGCACAGATACGCAGTATTTT
.	.	TRBV7-6	TRBJ2-5	CASSGAGTFETQYF	TGTGCCAGCAGCGGGGCCGGAACTTTTGAGACCCAGTACTTC
many	.	TRBV7-6	TRBJ2-7	CASSPNGDAEQYF	TGTGCCAGCAGCCCGAACGGGGATGCCGAGCAGTACTTC
.	.	TRBV6-5	TRBJ1-5	CVSSPRWNQPQHF	TGTGTCAGCAGTCCCAGATGGAATCAGCCCCAGCATTTT
many	.	TRBV20-1	TRBJ2-1	CSAASQYPYNEQFF	TGCAGTGCGGCGTCCCAGTACCCCTACAATGAGCAGTTCTTC
many	.	TRBV20-1	TRBJ2-7	CSATQGGSSYEQYF	TGCAGTGCCACACAGGGGGGGAGCTCCTACGAGCAGTACTTC
few	.	TRBV20-1	TRBJ2-7	CSARGSVNEQYF	TGCAGTGCTAGAGGGAGCGTGAACGAGCAGTACTTC
.	TRBD2	TRBV5-1	TRBJ2-1	CASSLAGTLLNEQFF	TGCGCCAGCAGCTTAGCGGGAACCCTACTCAATGAGCAGTTCTTC
few	TRBD1	TRBV28	TRBJ1-6	CASSQHPGQGWSNSPLHF	TGTGCCAGCAGTCAACATCCCGGACAGGGGTGGTCTAATTCACCCCTCCACTTT
.	.	TRBV5-1	TRBJ2-7	CASSLRNAYEQYF	TGCGCCAGCAGCTTGAGGAACGCCTACGAGCAGTACTTC
many	.	TRBV5-1	TRBJ1-2	CASSLEGNGYTF	TGCGCCAGCAGCTTGGAGGGGAATGGCTACACCTTC
.	.	TRBV18	TRBJ1-5	CASSPSVDNQPQHF	TGTGCCAGCTCACCGTCTGTGGATAATCAGCCCCAGCATTTT
.	.	TRBV29-1	TRBJ1-1	CSGTWGSAEAFF	TGCAGCGGGACCTGGGGGTCGGCTGAAGCTTTCTTT
.	TRBD1	TRBV2	TRBJ2-1	CASGDRHYNEQFF	TGTGCCAGCGGGGACAGACACTACAATGAGCAGTTCTTC
few	TRBD1	TRBV14	TRBJ2-7	CASNPQPWDRSAYEQYF	TGTGCCAGCAACCCGCAACCGTGGGACAGGTCAGCCTACGAGCAGTACTTC
few	.	TRBV5-1	TRBJ1-1	CASSLPGAGNTEAFF	TGCGCCAGCAGCTTGCCAGGGGCAGGGAACACTGAAGCTTTCTTT
.	.	TRBV7-2	TRBJ2-5	CASSTMSGWRETQYF	TGTGCCAGCAGCACGATGAGTGGGTGGCGAGAGACCCAGTACTTC